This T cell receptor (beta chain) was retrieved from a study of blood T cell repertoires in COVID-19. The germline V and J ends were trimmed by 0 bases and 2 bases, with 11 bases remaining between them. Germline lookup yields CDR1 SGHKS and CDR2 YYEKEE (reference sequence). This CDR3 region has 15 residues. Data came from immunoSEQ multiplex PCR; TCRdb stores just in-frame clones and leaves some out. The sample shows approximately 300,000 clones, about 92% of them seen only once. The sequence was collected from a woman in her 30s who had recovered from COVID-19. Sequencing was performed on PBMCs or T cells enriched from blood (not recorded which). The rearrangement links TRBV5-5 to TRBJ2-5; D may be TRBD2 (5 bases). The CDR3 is CASSLVGSGQETQYF. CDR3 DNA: TGTGCCAGCAGCTTGGTGGGGTCGGGGCAAGAGACCCAGTACTTC.